This is a list of T cell receptor beta chains from one sample in a study of T cells in Graves' hyperthyroidism and ophthalmopathy. TCRdb itself ran the multiplex PCR reads through MiXCR, one entry per CDR3 protein. The table shows around 340,000 distinct CDR3 sequences, with 17% occurring only once. The sequencing sample was made of blood. Every receptor here comes from a woman aged 30 to 39 with Graves' hyperthyroidism that later progressed to Graves' ophthalmopathy. Each CDR3 is given without its conserved first and last residue. Fields, in order: J gene, V gene, CDR3 protein.

j_call: TRBJ2-5
v_call: TRBV11-1
cdr3_aa: ASSFGREGIGYKETQY

j_call: TRBJ1-3
v_call: TRBV18
cdr3_aa: AGSTGSGNTIY

j_call: TRBJ1-3
v_call: TRBV28
cdr3_aa: ASSFEGIGNTIY

j_call: TRBJ2-1
v_call: TRBV6-2/TRBV6-3
cdr3_aa: ASSYNDEQF

j_call: TRBJ1-1
v_call: TRBV28
cdr3_aa: ASSPSGGNTEAF

j_call: TRBJ2-1
v_call: TRBV10-3
cdr3_aa: AITDGREAGNEQF

j_call: TRBJ1-1
v_call: TRBV11-2
cdr3_aa: ASSAGGINTEAF

j_call: TRBJ2-3
v_call: TRBV3-1
cdr3_aa: ASSQRGGATDTQY

j_call: TRBJ2-5
v_call: TRBV29-1
cdr3_aa: SADRDYRTSGQETQY

j_call: TRBJ2-7
v_call: TRBV19
cdr3_aa: ASSIYQNYEQY

j_call: TRBJ1-5
v_call: TRBV29-1
cdr3_aa: SVARTLNQPQH

j_call: TRBJ2-6
v_call: TRBV15
cdr3_aa: ATSRGQVYSSGANVLT

j_call: TRBJ2-1
v_call: TRBV14
cdr3_aa: ASSHIYNEQF

j_call: TRBJ2-7
v_call: TRBV14
cdr3_aa: ASSQARGLRIYEQY

j_call: TRBJ2-2
v_call: TRBV28
cdr3_aa: ASSSTSGTTNTGELF

j_call: TRBJ1-2
v_call: TRBV7-2
cdr3_aa: ASSLPGGVSS

j_call: TRBJ1-1
v_call: TRBV20-1
cdr3_aa: SASPENTEAF